The source of this T cell receptor (beta chain) is a study of T cell responses to AZD1222 COVID-19 vaccine. As for the study in general: Pooling of second doses given at about 4 or about 12 weeks was done. Study conclusions and caveats: Most donors were white British and more were female, and clonal diversity was possibly underestimated. Spike regions recognized by vaccine-associated CD4 TCRs spanned the protein, led by 160-218 and 743-854. When two AZD1222 doses had been given, Spike-specific TCR breadth and depth rose.

This clone was picked up a small number of times. Antigen: not known. Clones were read by immunoSEQ multiplex PCR, and TCRdb kept only the in-frame ones, dropping some. The sample carries about 140,000 clones, under 95% recorded once. The source was peripheral blood, collected on day 0 of AZD1222 vaccination. This TCR came from an adult in good health.

CDR3 DNA sequence: TGTGCCAGCAGCAGGGACAGTCTAAACTATGGCTACACCTTC. Its protein product is CASSRDSLNYGYTF. The chain recombines TRBV3-1 (or the pseudogene TRBV3-2) with TRBJ1-2; 7 bases are a match to TRBD1. V lost 5 bases to trimming and J lost 2 bases; unmatched junction nucleotides: 5. Germline V CDR1 and CDR2: LGHDT, YNNKEL (reference sequence). The CDR3 has 14 residues.